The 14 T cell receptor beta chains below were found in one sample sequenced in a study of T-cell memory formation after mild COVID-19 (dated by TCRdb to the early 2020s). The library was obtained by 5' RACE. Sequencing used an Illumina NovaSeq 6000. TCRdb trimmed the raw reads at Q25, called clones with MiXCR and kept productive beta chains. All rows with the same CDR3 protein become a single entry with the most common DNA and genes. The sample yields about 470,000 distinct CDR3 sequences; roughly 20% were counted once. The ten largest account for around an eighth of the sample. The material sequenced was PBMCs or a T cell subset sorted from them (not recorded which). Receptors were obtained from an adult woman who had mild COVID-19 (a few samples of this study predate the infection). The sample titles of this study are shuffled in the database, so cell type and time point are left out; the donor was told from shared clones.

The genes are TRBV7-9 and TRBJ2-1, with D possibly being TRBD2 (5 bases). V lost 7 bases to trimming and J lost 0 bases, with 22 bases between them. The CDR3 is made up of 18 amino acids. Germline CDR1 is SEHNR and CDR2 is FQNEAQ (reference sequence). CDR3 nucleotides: TGTGCCAGCATCCACCCCGGCGGCCCAGGAGGCTCCTACAATGAGCAGTTCTTC. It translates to CASIHPGGPGGSYNEQFF.

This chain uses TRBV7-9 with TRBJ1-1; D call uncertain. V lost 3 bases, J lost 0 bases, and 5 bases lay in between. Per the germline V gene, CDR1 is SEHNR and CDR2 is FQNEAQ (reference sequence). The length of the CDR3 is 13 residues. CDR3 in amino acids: CASSFDLNTEAFF. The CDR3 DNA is TGTGCCAGCAGCTTCGACCTGAACACTGAAGCTTTCTTT.

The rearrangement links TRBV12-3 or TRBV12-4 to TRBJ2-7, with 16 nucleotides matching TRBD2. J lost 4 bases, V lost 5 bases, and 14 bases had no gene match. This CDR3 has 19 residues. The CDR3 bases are TGTGCCAGCAGTCTGATTCTCCCGGGACTAGCGGGAGGGGGGTACGAGCAGTACTTC. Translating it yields CASSLILPGLAGGGYEQYF.

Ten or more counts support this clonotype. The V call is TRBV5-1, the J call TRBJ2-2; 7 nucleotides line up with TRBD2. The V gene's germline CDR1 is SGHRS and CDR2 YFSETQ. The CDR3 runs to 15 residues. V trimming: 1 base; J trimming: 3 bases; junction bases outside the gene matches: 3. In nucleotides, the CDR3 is TGCGCCAGCAGCTTGTGGAGCGGGGACACCGGGGAGCTGTTTTTT. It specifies CASSLWSGDTGELFF.

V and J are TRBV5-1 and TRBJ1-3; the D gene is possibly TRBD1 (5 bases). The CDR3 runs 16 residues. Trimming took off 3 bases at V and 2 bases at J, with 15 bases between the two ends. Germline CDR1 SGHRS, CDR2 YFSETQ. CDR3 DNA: TGCGCCAGCAGCTATGGGGACGGCTTACCTGGAAACACCATATATTTT. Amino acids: CASSYGDGLPGNTIYF.

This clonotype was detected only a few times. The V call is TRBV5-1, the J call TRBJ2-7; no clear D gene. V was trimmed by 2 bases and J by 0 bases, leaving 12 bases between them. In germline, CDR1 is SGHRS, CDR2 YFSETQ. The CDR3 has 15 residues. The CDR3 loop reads CASSLGTESSYEQYF. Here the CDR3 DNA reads TGCGCCAGCAGCTTAGGCACAGAGAGCTCCTACGAGCAGTACTTC. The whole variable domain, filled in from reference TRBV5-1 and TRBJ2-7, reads KAGVTQTPRYLIKTRGQQVTLSCSPISGHRSVSWYQQTPGQGLQFLFEYFSETQRNKGNFPGRFSGRQFSNSRSEMNVSTLELGDSALYLCASSLGTESSYEQYFGPGTRLTVT.

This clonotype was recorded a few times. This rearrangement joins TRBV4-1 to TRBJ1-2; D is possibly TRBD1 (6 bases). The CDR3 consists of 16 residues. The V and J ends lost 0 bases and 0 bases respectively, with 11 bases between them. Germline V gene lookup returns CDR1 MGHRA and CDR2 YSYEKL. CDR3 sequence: CASSQEASGANYGYTF. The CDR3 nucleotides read TGCGCCAGCAGCCAAGAGGCCTCAGGGGCTAACTATGGCTACACCTTC.

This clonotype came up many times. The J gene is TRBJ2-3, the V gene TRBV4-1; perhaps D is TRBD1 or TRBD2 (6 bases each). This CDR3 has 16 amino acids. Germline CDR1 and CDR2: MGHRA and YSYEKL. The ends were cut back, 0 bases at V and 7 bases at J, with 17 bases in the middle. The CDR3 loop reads CASSQDWSGARNTQYF. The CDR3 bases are TGCGCCAGCAGCCAAGATTGGTCGGGGGCGCGAAATACGCAGTATTTT.

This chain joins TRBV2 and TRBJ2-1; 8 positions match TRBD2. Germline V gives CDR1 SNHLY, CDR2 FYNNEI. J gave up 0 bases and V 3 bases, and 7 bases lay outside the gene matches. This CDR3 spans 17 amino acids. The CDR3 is CASSEVLAGPSYNEQFF. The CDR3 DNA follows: TGTGCCAGCAGTGAGGTGCTAGCGGGTCCCTCCTACAATGAGCAGTTCTTC.

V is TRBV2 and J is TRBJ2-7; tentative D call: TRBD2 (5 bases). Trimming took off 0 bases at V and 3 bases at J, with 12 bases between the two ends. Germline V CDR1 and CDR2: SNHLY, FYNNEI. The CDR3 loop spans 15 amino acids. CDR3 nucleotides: TGTGCCAGCAGTGAAGCACGGGGATCCTTCTACGAGCAGTACTTC. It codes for CASSEARGSFYEQYF. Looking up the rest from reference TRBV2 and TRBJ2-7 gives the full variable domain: EPEVTQTPSHQVTQMGQEVILRCVPISNHLYFYWYRQILGQKVEFLVSFYNNEISEKSEIFDDQFSVERPDGSNFTLKIRSTKLEDSAMYFCASSEARGSFYEQYFGPGTRLTVT.

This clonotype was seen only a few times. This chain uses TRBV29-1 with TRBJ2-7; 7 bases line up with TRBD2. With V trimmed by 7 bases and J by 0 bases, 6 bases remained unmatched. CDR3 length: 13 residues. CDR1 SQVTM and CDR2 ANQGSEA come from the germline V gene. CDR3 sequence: CSAQGEGSYEQYF. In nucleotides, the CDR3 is TGCAGCGCCCAAGGGGAGGGCTCCTACGAGCAGTACTTC.

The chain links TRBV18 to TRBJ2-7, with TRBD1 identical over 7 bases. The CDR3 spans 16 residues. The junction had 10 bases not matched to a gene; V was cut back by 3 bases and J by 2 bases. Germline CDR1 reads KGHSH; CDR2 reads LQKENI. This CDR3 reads CASSPPMGTVAYEQYF. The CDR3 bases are TGTGCCAGCTCACCGCCAATGGGGACAGTAGCCTACGAGCAGTACTTC.

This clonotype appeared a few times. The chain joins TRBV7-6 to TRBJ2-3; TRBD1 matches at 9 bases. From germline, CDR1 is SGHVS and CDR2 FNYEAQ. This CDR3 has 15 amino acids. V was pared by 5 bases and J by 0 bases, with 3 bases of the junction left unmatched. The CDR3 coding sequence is TGTGCCAGCAGCCGGACAGGGGCGAGCACAGATACGCAGTATTTT. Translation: CASSRTGASTDTQYF.

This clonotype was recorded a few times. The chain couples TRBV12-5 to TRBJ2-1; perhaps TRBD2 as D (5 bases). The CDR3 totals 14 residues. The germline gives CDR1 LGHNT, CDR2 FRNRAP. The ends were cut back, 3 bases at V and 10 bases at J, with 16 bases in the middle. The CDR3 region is CASGLGLGSIEQFF. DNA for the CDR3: TGTGCTAGTGGTTTAGGACTCGGGTCGATCGAGCAGTTCTTC.